This TCR beta chain was obtained from a study of blood T cell repertoires in COVID-19. At the level of the study: Sites across the United States, Italy and Spain contributed samples from acute and convalescent COVID-19.

Germline CDR1 and CDR2: LGHNA and YNFKEQ. V lost 2 bases to trimming and J lost 4 bases, with 10 bases between them. The CDR3 spans 14 residues. Method: immunoSEQ multiplex PCR; TCRdb's copy keeps in-frame clones and lacks some. The table records nearly 100,000 clones, approximately 82% of them present only once. What was sequenced was peripheral blood. The J gene is TRBJ2-3, the V gene TRBV4-2; D possibly corresponds to TRBD2 (6 bases). The receptor comes from a man between 65 and 79 years old with acute or convalescent COVID-19. CDR3: CASSQSTSPDTQYF. The CDR3 DNA is TGTGCCAGCAGCCAAAGCACTAGCCCAGATACGCAGTATTTT.